The clone carrying this T cell receptor beta chain was recorded a few times. Its antigen is unidentified. This record comes from a study of blood T cells in healthy people across ages. The CDR3 extends over 14 amino acids. Germline V lookup: CDR1 SEHNR, CDR2 FQNEAQ (reference sequence). J was trimmed by 4 bases and V by 4 bases; bases with no gene match: 4. The second PCR ran about 6 to 12 cycles with a sample-barcoded 5' primer and J-beta primers. One entry per CDR3 protein results from TCRdb running MiXCR on the 5' RACE reads. The profile covers over 750,000 distinct CDR3 sequences, with roughly 25% appearing a single time and 9.4% taken by the ten largest. Findings and caveats of the study: Naive T cell percentage strongly correlated with TCR beta diversity. Per million T cells, TCR beta diversity dropped roughly linearly as age increased.

The total RNA that was extracted per sample amounted to at least 5 micrograms. The data were also submitted as part of a second study, on T cells of mothers and their children. As reported in that work: In each mother, TCR beta CDR3 reads exceeded 8.5 million; in each child, they numbered 3 million to 3.5 million.

The TCR was taken from a boy aged 5 to 17 in good health. V and J are TRBV7-9 and TRBJ2-3; 8 bases line up with TRBD1. Material: blood. In DNA form, the CDR3 reads TGTGCCAGCAGCTGGGGACAGGACCCAGATACGCAGTATTTT. Its protein product is CASSWGQDPDTQYF. Full variable domain (rest looked up from reference TRBV7-9 and TRBJ2-3): DTGVSQNPRHKITKRGQNVTFRCDPISEHNRLYWYRQTLGQGPEFLTYFQNEAQLEKSRLLSDRFSAERPKGSFSTLEIQRTEQGDSAMYLCASSWGQDPDTQYFGPGTRLTVL.